The sequence of this T cell receptor beta chain was determined in a study of molecular identifiers for immune sequencing clone quantification. Previously described methods and listed TCR primers were used for bulk TCR libraries. TCRdb itself ran the PCR reads through MiXCR, one entry per CDR3 protein. The table has around 300,000 distinct CDR3 sequences, over 20% seen once; the top ten hold around 0.76%. Isolation of naive CD8 T cells was achieved by sorting on a CD8+CD4-CCR7+CD45RA+ phenotype. This clonotype was counted a few times. The CDR3 sequence is 16 residues long. Germline lookup yields CDR1 MNHEY and CDR2 SVGAGI. Trimming left V 0 bases short and J 2 bases short, with 8 bases between.

The V gene is TRBV6-5, the J gene TRBJ1-6; no reliable D call. The sequenced sample was naive CD8+ T cells from blood, with Jurkat cell RNA spiked in. Subset described: FACS-sorted CD8+CD4-CCR7+CD45RA+ naive T cells. The receptor comes from a human donor in good health. Some libraries in this study had Jurkat cell RNA spiked in. CDR3 sequence reads: CASSYSTGAYNSPLHF. CDR3 in DNA: TGTGCCAGCAGTTACTCGACGGGAGCCTATAATTCACCCCTCCACTTT.